The rows below give T cell receptor beta chains drawn from one sample of a study of human T cells and chemical hapten exposure. One entry per CDR3 protein, called by TCRdb with MiXCR from the RACE reads. The sample has about 49,000 distinct CDR3 sequences; approximately 9.1% are singletons. This specimen consisted of whole blood, obtained in connection with sensitization to the hapten diphenylcyclopropenone (DPC). These TCRs come from a woman aged 45-65 years with alopecia areata. Some clones in this sample may be carry-over from other donors' samples. Each CDR3 is given with its conserved first and last residue. The D gene is left open where the match is weak. A clone size is listed for some rows: how often the clone was seen (once, few, many), or a class if it is expanded.

size,D,length,J,V,DNA,CDR3
few,.,14,TRBJ1-1,TRBV5-1,TGCGCCAGCAGCAGACAGGCGGAGAACACTGAAGCTTTCTTT,CASSRQAENTEAFF
many,TRBD1,16,TRBJ2-7,TRBV12-3/TRBV12-4,TGTGCCAGCAGTCCCCCCCCCGGGACAGTGGAGAACGAGCAGTACTTC,CASSPPPGTVENEQYF
many,.,12,TRBJ1-1,TRBV30,TGTGCCTGGAGCAGGGCAGAAGCTGAAGCTTTCTTT,CAWSRAEAEAFF
.,.,14,TRBJ1-2,TRBV9,TGTGCCAGCAGCCCCTCTGTCACTGCGTATGGCTACACCTTC,CASSPSVTAYGYTF
many,.,13,TRBJ1-5,TRBV13,TGTGCCAGCAGCTCAGAGCGGGACCAGCCCCAGCATTTT,CASSSERDQPQHF
many,.,14,TRBJ1-1,TRBV7-9,TGTGCCAGCAGCCCCCGTGGGGGAATAACTGAAGCTTTCTTT,CASSPRGGITEAFF
.,TRBD1,12,TRBJ1-2,TRBV28,TGTGCCAGCTCCGACAGGGCATATGGCTACACCTTC,CASSDRAYGYTF
many,.,13,TRBJ2-7,TRBV20-1,TGCAGTGCTAGGACCGGCGTTACCTACGAGCAGTACTTC,CSARTGVTYEQYF
many,.,12,TRBJ2-5,TRBV20-1,TGCAGTGCTAGAGAAGGCAGGCAGACCCAGTACTTC,CSAREGRQTQYF
many,.,15,TRBJ2-7,TRBV7-9,TGTGCCAGCAGCTCGCTGACTAGGACCCGCTACGAGCAGTACTTC,CASSSLTRTRYEQYF
many,.,13,TRBJ1-1,TRBV7-2,TGTGCCAGCAGCTTGGCAGGGAGGGCTGAAGCTTTCTTT,CASSLAGRAEAFF
.,TRBD2,16,TRBJ2-1,TRBV10-3,TGTGCCATCAGTGATTCCGGACTAGCGGGAGGCGATGAGCAGTTCTTC,CAISDSGLAGGDEQFF
many,TRBD2,14,TRBJ2-7,TRBV3-1,TGTGCCAGCAGCCTGGGAGGACTAGGGCTTGAGCAGTACTTC,CASSLGGLGLEQYF
many,.,13,TRBJ2-1,TRBV11-3,TGTGCCAGCAGCTATGGACCCAACAATGAGCAGTTCTTC,CASSYGPNNEQFF
many,TRBD1,14,TRBJ1-6,TRBV20-1,TGCAGTGCTCTACCCGACAGGGGGAATTCACCCCTCCACTTT,CSALPDRGNSPLHF
few,TRBD1,15,TRBJ2-1,TRBV27,TGTGCCAGCAGTGCGGACAGGGGGTTCTACAATGAGCAGTTCTTC,CASSADRGFYNEQFF
few,TRBD2,14,TRBJ2-5,TRBV7-2,TGTGCCAGCAGCTTTATGGCGGGAGAAGAGACCCAGTACTTC,CASSFMAGEETQYF
.,.,14,TRBJ2-7,TRBV5-1,TGCGCCAGCAGCTGGGAGGACAGGACCTACGAGCAGTACTTC,CASSWEDRTYEQYF
many,TRBD1,15,TRBJ2-1,TRBV7-2,TGTGCCAGCAGCCTCCAGACAGGGACGGTGGATGAGCAGTTCTTC,CASSLQTGTVDEQFF
many,.,11,TRBJ1-1,TRBV16,TGTGCCAGCAGTCAAAACACTGAAGCTTTCTTT,CASSQNTEAFF
many,TRBD2,16,TRBJ2-1,TRBV20-1,TGCAGTGCTAGGACTAGCGGGAGGCCTAGAGTCAATGAGCAGTTCTTC,CSARTSGRPRVNEQFF
many,.,14,TRBJ2-2,TRBV19,TGTGCCAGTCGGGACGGATCGAACACCGGGGAGCTGTTTTTT,CASRDGSNTGELFF
many,.,16,TRBJ2-5,TRBV20-1,TGCAGTGCTATTAACACCGGGACTGCGAGTCCAGGGGCCCAGTACTTC,CSAINTGTASPGAQYF
many,TRBD2,17,TRBJ2-3,TRBV28,TGTGCCAGCAGCCAGGGGACTAGCGGGAGCCGGGGAAATACGCAGTATTTT,CASSQGTSGSRGNTQYF
many,.,15,TRBJ1-1,TRBV7-9,TGTGCCAGCAGCTTACAGACCGGATCGGGCACTGAAGCTTTCTTT,CASSLQTGSGTEAFF
.,.,14,TRBJ2-2,TRBV29-1,TGCAGCGTGGAGTCACCCGCGAACACCGGGGAGCTGTTTTTT,CSVESPANTGELFF
many,.,13,TRBJ1-5,TRBV7-9,TGTGCCAGCAGCATGGGGAGCAATCAGCCCCAGCATTTT,CASSMGSNQPQHF
many,TRBD2,16,TRBJ2-1,TRBV24-1,TGTGCCACCAGTGATTCCAGCGGGGTCTCCTACAATGAGCAGTTCTTC,CATSDSSGVSYNEQFF
many,.,14,TRBJ2-1,TRBV11-2,TGTGCCAGCAGCTTTTTACAGGGTGGCAATGAGCAGTTCTTC,CASSFLQGGNEQFF
many,TRBD1,13,TRBJ1-1,TRBV7-8,TGTGCCAGCAGCTCCGACAGGGGGTTTTCAGCTTTCTTT,CASSSDRGFSAFF
.,.,16,TRBJ2-5,TRBV7-2,TGTGCCAGCAGCCCTCTATGGGGCGGGGATCAAGAGACCCAGTACTTC,CASSPLWGGDQETQYF
many,.,15,TRBJ2-3,TRBV9,TGTGCCAGCAGCGTAGGAGGGCCCGGCACAGATACGCAGTATTTT,CASSVGGPGTDTQYF
many,.,13,TRBJ1-5,TRBV2,TGTGCCAGCAGTCAGGGTCCGTATCAGCCCCAGCATTTT,CASSQGPYQPQHF
few,.,12,TRBJ2-1,TRBV11-2,TGTGCCAGCAGCTCTCAGGGTCAATGGCAGTTCTTC,CASSSQGQWQFF
many,.,15,TRBJ1-5,TRBV7-2,TGTGCCAGCAGCTTCTCCAAAGATAGCAATCAGCCCCAGCATTTT,CASSFSKDSNQPQHF
many,.,14,TRBJ2-3,TRBV5-1,TGCGCCAGCAGCTTGTCTCCGGATACAGATACGCAGTATTTT,CASSLSPDTDTQYF
many,TRBD2,16,TRBJ2-1,TRBV7-9,TGTGCCAGCAGCTTAGGACTAGCGGACTTCTACAATGAGCAGTTCTTC,CASSLGLADFYNEQFF
few,.,15,TRBJ1-1,TRBV11-2,TGTGCCAGCAGCCAGGGACAACTAAGAGACACTGAAGCTTTCTTT,CASSQGQLRDTEAFF
.,.,13,TRBJ2-3,TRBV2,TGTGCCAGCGGGTCTACAGACACAGATACGCAGTATTTT,CASGSTDTDTQYF
many,.,15,TRBJ2-3,TRBV20-1,TGCAGTGCCATAAGAGGGGACTTCGTCACAGATACGCAGTATTTT,CSAIRGDFVTDTQYF
many,.,12,TRBJ1-4,TRBV29-1,TGCAGCGTTGCCGGGGGCGGTGAAAAACTGTTTTTT,CSVAGGGEKLFF
many,.,11,TRBJ2-7,TRBV6-1,TGTGCCAGCAGTGAAATTGGCGAGCAGTACTTC,CASSEIGEQYF
many,.,13,TRBJ2-6,TRBV20-1,TGCAGTGCTTGGAGTTCTGGGGCCAACGTCCTGACTTTC,CSAWSSGANVLTF
many,.,16,TRBJ2-1,TRBV19,TGTGCCAGTAGTACCCCCGGGGGTAGCTCCTACAATGAGCAGTTCTTC,CASSTPGGSSYNEQFF
medium-sized,.,14,TRBJ2-2,TRBV28,TGTGCCAGCAGTCCGGGGGGCCGCACCGGGGAGCTGTTTTTT,CASSPGGRTGELFF
.,.,13,TRBJ2-1,TRBV12-3/TRBV12-4,TGTGCCAGCAGCCCTTATCGATTAGGTGAGCAGTTCTTC,CASSPYRLGEQFF
many,TRBD1,15,TRBJ1-4,TRBV11-2,TGTGCCAGCAGCCCGACCGGGACAGGGACTGAAAAACTGTTTTTT,CASSPTGTGTEKLFF
.,.,14,TRBJ1-5,TRBV28,TGTGCCAGCAGTTCCCCAGGTGGCAATCAGTCCCAGCATTTT,CASSSPGGNQSQHF
many,TRBD1,16,TRBJ2-3,TRBV18,TGTGCCAGCTCACCACCGACGACAGGGGGCTCAGATACGCAGTATTTT,CASSPPTTGGSDTQYF
many,.,12,TRBJ1-1,TRBV5-4,TGTGCCAGCAGCCAACCTAACACTGAAGCTTTCTTT,CASSQPNTEAFF
.,.,12,TRBJ1-2,TRBV2,TGTGCCAGCACTGGGCCCATCTATGGCTACACCTTC,CASTGPIYGYTF
.,TRBD1,13,TRBJ1-1,TRBV7-2,TGTGCCAGCAGCCGGGACAGGGGGACTGAAGCTTTCTTT,CASSRDRGTEAFF
few,.,15,TRBJ1-2,TRBV6-5,TGTGCCAGCAGAGCCCAAAGGGGGGACCTCTATGGCTACACCTTC,CASRAQRGDLYGYTF
medium-sized,TRBD2,16,TRBJ2-7,TRBV20-1,TGCAGTGCTAGTCTAGCGGGAGGGAGCCTCTCCTCCGAGCAGTACTTC,CSASLAGGSLSSEQYF
many,.,16,TRBJ1-5,TRBV11-2,TGTGCCAGCAGCTTCGGTCTTCGGGGCTACAATCAGCCCCAGCATTTT,CASSFGLRGYNQPQHF
many,TRBD2,15,TRBJ2-1,TRBV29-1,TGCAGCGTTGAAAGCCTAGCGGGAGGTTACAATGAGCAGTTCTTC,CSVESLAGGYNEQFF
many,TRBD2,16,TRBJ2-2,TRBV30,TGTGCCTGGAGTTCTAGCGGGAGATTGTTTACCGGGGAGCTGTTTTTT,CAWSSSGRLFTGELFF